This record concerns one T cell receptor (beta chain) sequence. Antigen unknown. This specimen comes from a study of shared clonotypes between healthy human individuals. Study background: Ranging from 18 to 49 in age, donors were two women and a few men. Study-wide results and limits: Around 4.7% was the fraction of naive CD4 clonotypes found shared across four donors.

Terminally differentiated effector memory CD45RA+ cells were excluded by CCR7 positive selection of CD45RO-negative cells. Donors were Caucasian adults residing in Nashville, Tennessee, USA. Trimming took off 7 bases at V and 1 base at J, with 11 bases between the two ends. This CDR3 contains 14 residues. From germline, CDR1 is SEHNR and CDR2 FQNEAQ (reference sequence). Replicate PCRs for sorted subsets used approximately 190 ng DNA; this equaled tens of thousands of T cell genomes. The repertoire was sequenced with immunoSEQ multiplex PCR; TCRdb's copy has only in-frame clones and lacks some. The repertoire holds around 2,100,000 clones, with about 95% as singletons.

The TCR sequence derives from a man younger than 35 in good health. This chain joins TRBV7-9 and TRBJ2-1, with D hard to call. Material: naive CD8+ T cells sorted from blood. For the CDR3, the DNA is TGTGCCAGCACCCCCCCTCTATCCTACAATGAGCAGTTCTTC. Protein sequence: CASTPPLSYNEQFF.